The sequence of this T cell receptor beta chain was determined in a study of T cell repertoires in cytomegalovirus infection. Study context: TCR beta signatures that were public indicated CMV infection and matching HLA type.

J gave up 4 bases and V 7 bases, and 10 bases lay outside the gene matches. Germline-derived CDR1 and CDR2 are MNHNS and SASEGT. This CDR3 is built from 15 residues. TCRdb ran MiXCR on the reads and lists one entry per CDR3 protein. The sample includes 900,000 to 950,000 distinct CDR3 sequences, about 33% of them seen just once. This clonotype was picked up a small number of times. The antigen remains unidentified. Sequencing was performed on cultured CD8+ T cells from PBMCs, taken from culture after CMV antigen stimulation. This rearrangement joins TRBV6-1 to TRBJ2-1; TRBD2 matches at 7 bases. This TCR was recovered from a human donor in good health (CMV status not recorded). Some clones in this sample may be carry-over from other donors' samples. Here the CDR3 DNA reads TGTGCCAGCAATTTAGAGGCGGGGGTTTACAATGAGCAGTTCTTC. This codes for CASNLEAGVYNEQFF.